Presented here are 21 T cell receptor beta chains from one specimen sequenced in a study of blood T cell repertoires in COVID-19. Sequenced by immunoSEQ multiplex PCR; TCRdb stores in-frame clones only, minus some. The repertoire holds 240,000 or so clones, just under 85% seen once, with more than 8% in the top ten. Sequenced input: peripheral blood. The receptors shown here come from a woman older than 75 with acute or convalescent COVID-19.

The chain employs TRBV29-1 and TRBJ1-3; D is possibly TRBD1 (5 bases). CDR3 size: 16 residues. V lost 2 bases and J 0 bases, leaving 14 bases between the germline ends. Germline V lookup: CDR1 SQVTM, CDR2 ANQGSEA. Written as DNA, the CDR3 is TGCAGCGTTGAACAAGCATCGGGGGGCTCTGGAAACACCATATATTTT. Its translation is CSVEQASGGSGNTIYF.

V usage is TRBV6-5 and J usage is TRBJ1-5; tentatively, D is TRBD1 (6 bases). The CDR3 has 15 amino acids. Trimming stripped 2 bases from V and 4 bases from J, with 12 bases between. CDR1 is MNHEY, CDR2 SVGAGI, per germline. CDR3 region: CASSYGQGINQPQHF. Written as DNA, the CDR3 is TGTGCCAGCAGTTACGGTCAGGGGATTAATCAGCCCCAGCATTTT.

This clone was recorded only once. In nucleotides, the CDR3 is TGTGCCAGCTCACCACCGCTGACACTCGGTGGCACTGAAGCTTTCTTT. Its protein product is CASSPPLTLGGTEAFF. The chain is built from TRBV18 and TRBJ1-1, with D unclear. Germline V lookup: CDR1 KGHSH, CDR2 LQKENI. V lost 0 bases to trimming and J lost 4 bases, with 15 bases between them. The CDR3 is 16 amino acids.

The chain combines TRBV2 with TRBJ2-2, with 8 bases that match TRBD1. Germline V gene lookup returns CDR1 SNHLY and CDR2 FYNNEI. The V and J ends lost 6 bases and 6 bases, in that order; junction bases with no gene match: 6. CDR3 length: 14 residues. The CDR3: CASSGQGGSGELFF. CDR3 nucleotides: TGTGCCAGCAGCGGACAGGGTGGGTCCGGGGAGCTGTTTTTT.

This clone was detected once. The V gene is TRBV18, the J gene TRBJ2-5; D is uncertain. V gave up 0 bases and J gave up 3 bases, with 17 bases separating them. The CDR3 contains 17 residues. Germline values: CDR1 KGHSH, CDR2 LQKENI. The CDR3 bases are TGTGCCAGCTCACCACCGGAGCCCCGGTCCCGCGAAGAGACCCAGTACTTC. Amino acid sequence: CASSPPEPRSREETQYF.

The chain is built from TRBV27 and TRBJ2-7; 9 bases map to TRBD1. Losses at the gene ends were 4 bases for V and 9 bases for J; bases not matched to a gene: 13. Germline loops: CDR1 MNHEY, CDR2 SMNVEV (reference sequence). This CDR3 comprises 15 residues. The CDR3: CASSSSGTGPLRQYF. For the CDR3, the DNA is TGTGCCAGCAGTTCCTCCGGGACAGGGCCCCTAAGGCAGTACTTC.

This chain joins TRBV11-3 and TRBJ1-1, with 7 bases lining up with TRBD1. The V and J ends lost 4 bases and 3 bases, in that order; junction bases with no gene match: 2. Germline CDR1 reads SGHNT; CDR2 reads YENEEA. There are 13 residues in the CDR3. The CDR3 coding sequence is TGTGCCAGCAGCTGGGGACAGTACACTGAAGCTTTCTTT. This codes for CASSWGQYTEAFF.

This clone was picked up one time. The chain uses TRBV7-3 and TRBJ2-3, with TRBD2 matching 7 bases. V lost 2 bases to trimming and J lost 0 bases; unmatched junction nucleotides: 5. The CDR3 covers 16 residues. CDR1 and CDR2 from the germline V gene are SGHTA and FQGTGA. CDR3 DNA sequence: TGTGCCAGCAGCTTACAAGCGGGGTTGAGCACAGATACGCAGTATTTT. It is translated as CASSLQAGLSTDTQYF.

This chain uses TRBV19 with TRBJ1-5; 7 bases fit TRBD1. V shed 7 bases and J 9 bases; nucleotides not matched to a gene: 15. CDR1 and CDR2 (germline): LNHDA, SQIVND (reference sequence). This CDR3 is 15 amino acids long. In DNA form, the CDR3 reads TGTGCCAGTAATACCGTCTCAGGGGGAGGCGGGCCCCAGCATTTT. As protein: CASNTVSGGGGPQHF.

This clone was recorded once. The J gene is TRBJ1-5, the V gene TRBV6-1; D remains unclear. The CDR3 extends over 14 amino acids. The ends were cut back, 0 bases at V and 12 bases at J, with 15 bases in the middle. Germline CDR1 reads MNHNS; CDR2 reads SASEGT. The CDR3 coding sequence is TGTGCCAGCAGTGAAGCGCCCGAGTCCATGCTCCAGCATTTT. Protein sequence: CASSEAPESMLQHF.

This clone was observed a few times. The rearrangement joins TRBV3-1 (or the pseudogene TRBV3-2) to TRBJ2-3; D might be TRBD2 (5 bases). Trimming removed 0 bases from V and 3 bases from J, with 10 bases in between. CDR1 LGHDT and CDR2 YNNKEL come from the germline V gene (reference sequence). The CDR3 has 15 amino acids. The CDR3 sequence is CASSQEDLGTDTQYF. DNA of the CDR3: TGTGCCAGCAGCCAAGAGGACTTGGGTACAGATACGCAGTATTTT.

This chain connects TRBV30 to TRBJ1-6; no clear D. There are 20 residues in the CDR3. The V gene lost 0 bases and the J gene lost 0 bases, with 21 bases spanning the gap. Germline CDR1 is GTSNPN and CDR2 is SVGIG (reference sequence). The CDR3 loop is CAWSVFGGFTGSSYNSPLHF. CDR3 sequence (DNA): TGTGCCTGGAGTGTATTCGGCGGGTTTACCGGGAGCTCCTATAATTCACCCCTCCACTTT.

This rearrangement joins TRBV4-2 to TRBJ2-7, with 8 bases lining up with TRBD2. The CDR3 is 13 amino acids. Trimming removed 8 bases from V and 2 bases from J; junction bases left unmatched: 5. From germline, CDR1 is LGHNA and CDR2 YNFKEQ. CDR3 protein: CASAGGLTYEQYF. In DNA, the CDR3 is TGTGCCAGCGCGGGGGGCCTAACCTACGAGCAGTACTTC.

The chain uses TRBV5-1 and TRBJ2-5, with 8 positions matching TRBD1. The CDR3 consists of 15 residues. Per germline, CDR1 SGHRS and CDR2 YFSETQ. With V trimmed by 4 bases and J by 2 bases, 7 bases remained unmatched. CDR3 region: CASSRGRGLQETQYF. CDR3 DNA sequence: TGCGCCAGCAGCCGGGGCAGGGGGCTGCAAGAGACCCAGTACTTC.

J is TRBJ1-2 and V is TRBV19; 9 positions agree with TRBD1. Trimming cost V 5 bases and J 2 bases; bases outside gene matches: 3. This CDR3 contains 14 residues. In germline, CDR1 is LNHDA, CDR2 SQIVND (reference sequence). DNA for the CDR3: TGTGCCAGTAGTCTCACAGGGGGCAACTATGGCTACACCTTC. Translating it yields CASSLTGGNYGYTF. The whole variable domain, filled in from reference TRBV19 and TRBJ1-2, reads DGGITQSPKYLFRKEGQNVTLSCEQNLNHDAMYWYRQDPGQGLRLIYYSQIVNDFQKGDIAEGYSVSREKKESFPLTVTSAQKNPTAFYLCASSLTGGNYGYTFGSGTRLTVV.

The chain links TRBV4-1 to TRBJ1-2, with D hard to call. Trimming left V 4 bases short and J 3 bases short, with 18 bases between. The CDR3 consists of 16 residues. CDR1 and CDR2 from the germline V gene are MGHRA and YSYEKL. CDR3 sequence reads: CASSPGLGGRYYGYTF. The CDR3 DNA is TGCGCCAGCAGCCCCGGCCTCGGAGGGAGGTACTATGGCTACACCTTC.

This sequence joins TRBV2 and TRBJ1-2; 10 bases map to TRBD1. The CDR3 has 14 amino acids. In germline, CDR1 is SNHLY, CDR2 FYNNEI. After removal of 7 bases from V and 7 bases from J, the junction contained 9 bases not matched to a gene. CDR3 nucleotide sequence: TGTGCCAGCAAAACTCCGGGACAGGGGCTTGGCTACACCTTC. This encodes CASKTPGQGLGYTF. Using reference TRBV2 and TRBJ1-2 for the parts outside the CDR3, the full variable domain is EPEVTQTPSHQVTQMGQEVILRCVPISNHLYFYWYRQILGQKVEFLVSFYNNEISEKSEIFDDQFSVERPDGSNFTLKIRSTKLEDSAMYFCASKTPGQGLGYTFGSGTRLTVV.

The chain has TRBV6-1 and TRBJ2-1, with TRBD1 matching 10 bases. CDR1 and CDR2 (germline): MNHNS, SASEGT. The CDR3 is made up of 19 amino acids. V lost 4 bases to trimming and J lost 3 bases; unmatched junction nucleotides: 15. The chain's CDR3 is CASSGAGRGTGAHYNEQFF. CDR3 sequence (DNA): TGTGCCAGCAGTGGAGCAGGGAGGGGGACAGGGGCGCACTACAATGAGCAGTTCTTC.

This chain connects TRBV12-3 or TRBV12-4 to TRBJ2-1, with a weak D call TRBD2 (5 bases). The CDR3 is made up of 13 amino acids. V was trimmed by 10 bases and J by 6 bases, leaving 16 bases between them. The CDR3 DNA follows: TGTGCCACTGGACTCCGCCATAGCAATGAGCAGTTCTTC. Its protein product is CATGLRHSNEQFF.

A single count supports this clone. The rearrangement uses TRBV11-2 and TRBJ2-3, with 7 positions matching TRBD2. V lost 3 bases, J lost 8 bases, and 8 bases stayed unmatched. Germline values: CDR1 SGHAT, CDR2 FQNNGV. CDR3 length: 14 amino acids. The CDR3 sequence is CASSFGGGGGTQYF. For the CDR3, the DNA is TGTGCCAGCAGCTTCGGCGGTGGCGGGGGTACGCAGTATTTT.

This chain links TRBV7-9 with TRBJ1-5; tentatively, D is TRBD1 (6 bases). The CDR3 sequence is 17 residues long. From germline, CDR1 is SEHNR and CDR2 FQNEAQ (reference sequence). Trimming pared 1 base from V and 0 bases from J, leaving 13 bases between. In DNA, the CDR3 is TGTGCCAGCAGCTTAGTGGGGGCTAAGGTTAGCAATCAGCCCCAGCATTTT. Translated, it gives CASSLVGAKVSNQPQHF. Based on the CDR3 plus reference TRBV7-9 and TRBJ1-5, the full variable domain is DTGVSQNPRHKITKRGQNVTFRCDPISEHNRLYWYRQTLGQGPEFLTYFQNEAQLEKSRLLSDRFSAERPKGSFSTLEIQRTEQGDSAMYLCASSLVGAKVSNQPQHFGDGTRLSIL.